These 7 T cell receptor beta chains were sequenced from one sample in a study of T cells in localized non-small cell lung cancer. Some clones are missing from TCRdb's copy, which holds only in-frame ones; the method was immunoSEQ multiplex PCR. The sample consists of about 21,000 clones, under 90% of them appearing once. Sample: PBMCs, taken before any cancer treatment. These receptors were obtained from a woman aged 35 to 75 with stage II squamous cell lung carcinoma.

This clone was recorded once. The V and J genes are TRBV19 and TRBJ1-3; TRBD1 agrees at 8 bases. Germline V gene data show CDR1 as LNHDA and CDR2 as SQIVND (reference sequence). The CDR3 runs to 18 residues. After removal of 4 bases from V and 0 bases from J, the junction contained 11 bases not matched to a gene. The CDR3 DNA reads as TGTGCCAGTAGTAACCGTCCCGGGACAGGCCGCTCTGGAAACACCATATATTTT. Its protein product is CASSNRPGTGRSGNTIYF.

This clone has just a few counts. The chain links TRBV4-3 to TRBJ2-5; TRBD1 might be the D (5 bases). This CDR3 region has 15 residues. Trimming left V 4 bases short and J 0 bases short, with 12 bases between. Germline values: CDR1 LGHNA, CDR2 YSLEER. The CDR3: CASSRQYRYQETQYF. In DNA, the CDR3 is TGCGCCAGCAGCCGTCAATACAGGTACCAAGAGACCCAGTACTTC.

This clone showed up just a few times. The chain links TRBV28 to TRBJ1-2; TRBD1 matches 8 bases. The ends lost 5 bases at V and 4 bases at J; junction bases unmatched: 3. The CDR3 consists of 13 residues. The germline gives CDR1 MDHEN, CDR2 SYDVKM. The CDR3 nucleotides are TGTGCCAGCAGTCTCCAGGGGGCCTATGGCTACACCTTC. Translating gives CASSLQGAYGYTF.

This clone appeared once. The chain recombines TRBV4-3 with TRBJ1-4, with 7 positions matching TRBD1. The CDR3 runs 15 residues. The germline CDR1 and CDR2 sequences are LGHNA and YSLEER. V lost 1 base and J lost 8; bases outside the gene matches: 7. Here the CDR3 DNA reads TGCGCCAGCAGCCAAGCTACAGGGGTTCTCGAAAAACTGTTTTTT. Translating gives CASSQATGVLEKLFF.

This clone was picked up one time. The chain carries TRBV6-6 and TRBJ1-1, with D uncertain. Germline V gene sequence: CDR1 MNHNY, CDR2 SVGAGI (reference sequence). The CDR3 runs to 13 residues. V was pared by 6 bases and J by 1 base, with 9 bases between. The CDR3 DNA follows: TGTGCCAGCAGACCGGGAACGAACACTGAAGCTTTCTTT. Amino acid sequence: CASRPGTNTEAFF.

The chain combines TRBV28 with TRBJ2-6, with 7 nucleotides matching TRBD2. The CDR3 covers 16 residues. Germline CDR1 and CDR2: MDHEN and SYDVKM. Unmatched junction bases numbered 9, after V lost 8 bases and J lost 2 bases. The CDR3 protein is CASLPPAGAGANVLTF. CDR3 DNA sequence: TGTGCCAGCCTTCCCCCCGCGGGGGCTGGGGCCAACGTCCTGACTTTC.

The chain joins TRBV10-2 to TRBJ1-5, with 7 bases fitting TRBD1. Germline V gene data show CDR1 as WSHSY and CDR2 as SAAADI. The CDR3 consists of 14 residues. J lost 5 bases, V lost 4 bases, and 5 bases had no gene match. This chain's CDR3 is CASSGDSSYQPQHF. CDR3 nucleotide sequence: TGCGCCAGCAGTGGGGACAGCTCCTATCAGCCCCAGCATTTT.